The 19 T cell receptor beta chains in this list originate from one sample, sequenced in a study of regulatory T cells in long-lasting Graves disease. Indicated time point: newly diagnosed GD, antithyroid drugs for less than 3 months. RNA isolated from PBMCs was used to make the TCR library. The authors built TCR beta libraries using iRepertoire HTBI primers and Arm-PCR of CDR3 regions. TCRdb reprocessed the multiplex PCR reads via MiXCR and lists one record per CDR3 protein. The table shows hundreds of thousands of distinct CDR3 sequences, with 15% to 20% occurring only once. The sample in question was peripheral blood mononuclear cells (PBMCs), obtained at new diagnosis, from a patient treated with antithyroid drugs. The receptors derive from a female donor with Graves disease.

This clonotype was found many times. The rearrangement links TRBV14 to TRBJ2-7; D is unclear. The CDR3 consists of 14 residues. Trimming removed 1 base from V and 3 bases from J, with 10 bases in between. Germline-derived CDR1 and CDR2 are SGHDN and FVKESK. CDR3 nucleotides: TGTGCCAGCAGCCAAGGTTATTTAAGCTACGAGCAGTACTTC. It codes for CASSQGYLSYEQYF.

This clonotype was observed many times. The chain employs TRBV27 and TRBJ2-7, with D perhaps being TRBD1 or TRBD2 (5 bases each). The CDR3 totals 13 residues. Per germline, CDR1 MNHEY and CDR2 SMNVEV (reference sequence). With 4 bases removed from V and 4 bases from J, the gap between germline ends came to 11 bases. CDR3 in amino acids: CASSSGTIYEQYF. The CDR3 bases are TGTGCCAGCAGTTCCGGGACGATATACGAGCAGTACTTC.

There are many counts of this clonotype. The genes are TRBV11-3 and TRBJ2-3, with TRBD1 identical over 8 bases. Germline V gene lookup returns CDR1 SGHNT and CDR2 YENEEA. The CDR3 loop spans 15 amino acids. The trim removed 3 bases at V and 5 bases at J, leaving 7 bases unmatched. DNA for the CDR3: TGTGCCAGCAGCTTTAGGACAGGGACGGTAGATACGCAGTATTTT. This encodes CASSFRTGTVDTQYF.

A note on this clonotype: A clone one base away is much larger, so this may be a read error. V and J are TRBV11-2 and TRBJ2-1, with D unresolved. Germline-derived CDR1 and CDR2 are SGHAT and FQNNGV. The CDR3 totals 15 residues. Trimming shortened V by 2 bases and J by 10 bases, and 18 bases separated the two germline ends. CDR3 residues: CASSLRTLSSYEQFF. The CDR3 nucleotides are TGTGCCAGCAGCTTAAGGACGCTGAGCTCCTACGAGCAGTTCTTC.

This clonotype was detected ten times or more. The V and J genes are TRBV30 and TRBJ2-5; D is possibly TRBD2 (6 bases). The V end lost 1 base, the J end lost 7 bases, and 19 bases lay between the germline ends. CDR3 length: 15 residues. Looked up from germline, CDR1 is GTSNPN and CDR2 is SVGIG (reference sequence). DNA for the CDR3: TGTGCCTGGAGTGGCTGGGCGGGGCCGTTGGGGACCCAGTACTTC. Translated: CAWSGWAGPLGTQYF. Complete variable domain (other parts from reference TRBV30 and TRBJ2-5): SQTIHQWPATLVQPVGSPLSLECTVEGTSNPNLYWYRQAAGRGLQLLFYSVGIGQISSEVPQNLSASRPQDRQFILSSKKLLLSDSGFYLCAWSGWAGPLGTQYFGPGTRLLVL.

The genes are TRBV27 and TRBJ1-4, with D possibly TRBD1 on 6 matching bases. Germline loops: CDR1 MNHEY, CDR2 SMNVEV (reference sequence). The CDR3 sequence is 14 residues long. Between the trimmed V and J ends, which lost 4 bases and 5 bases, there was a span of 11 bases. The DNA for the CDR3 is TGTGCCAGCAGTTCCTCCGGGACAAATGAAAAACTGTTTTTT. This codes for CASSSSGTNEKLFF.

This clonotype was seen repeatedly, ten times or more. This sequence joins TRBV29-1 and TRBJ2-3, with 7 bases lining up with TRBD2. CDR1 is SQVTM, CDR2 ANQGSEA, per germline. The CDR3 contains 15 residues. J gave up 4 bases and V 0 bases, and 7 bases lay outside the gene matches. Here the CDR3 DNA reads TGCAGCGTTGAAGATCTCTCGACTAGCCCAGATACGCAGTATTTT. This translates into CSVEDLSTSPDTQYF.

As to this clonotype: Germline is not matched at one junction end, which may reflect a read error. The rearrangement links TRBV5-1 to TRBJ1-1; D gene uncertain. The length of the CDR3 is 12 residues. Germline V lookup: CDR1 SGHRS, CDR2 YFSETQ. CDR3 coding DNA: TGTGCCAGCAGTGAGGGTGGGACTGAAGCTTTCTTT. Translated, it gives CASSEGGTEAFF. Full variable domain (rest looked up from reference TRBV5-1 and TRBJ1-1): KAGVTQTPRYLIKTRGQQVTLSCSPISGHRSVSWYQQTPGQGLQFLFEYFSETQRNKGNFPGRFSGRQFSNSRSEMNVSTLELGDSALYLCASSEGGTEAFFGQGTRLTVV.

The sample holds many counts of this clonotype. This chain connects TRBV28 to TRBJ2-6; 10 positions agree with TRBD1. Germline V gene sequence: CDR1 MDHEN, CDR2 SYDVKM. The CDR3 is made up of 16 amino acids. Germline trimming cut 5 bases from V and 2 bases from J; bases unmatched to any gene: 3. The chain's CDR3 is CASSGDRGTGANVLTF. The CDR3 nucleotides read TGTGCCAGCAGTGGGGACAGGGGAACTGGGGCCAACGTCCTGACTTTC. The full variable domain, in which reference TRBV28 and TRBJ2-6 provide the parts outside the CDR3, is DVKVTQSSRYLVKRTGEKVFLECVQDMDHENMFWYRQDPGLGLRLIYFSYDVKMKEKGDIPEGYSVSREKKERFSLILESASTNQTSMYLCASSGDRGTGANVLTFGAGSRLTVL.

This clonotype was found many times. In DNA form, the CDR3 reads TGTGCCAGCACCACACACCGCCCGGGACAGGGGTCCGGGGAGCTGTTTTTT. This sequence encodes CASTTHRPGQGSGELFF. The chain couples TRBV28 to TRBJ2-2; TRBD1 matches 10 bases. The CDR3 has 17 amino acids. The germline CDR1 and CDR2 sequences are MDHEN and SYDVKM. Trimming at V came to 7 bases and at J to 6 bases, leaving 14 bases not matched to a gene.

This clonotype was seen ten or more times. This chain joins TRBV7-2 and TRBJ2-7; D is undetermined. The CDR3 extends over 14 amino acids. Germline-derived CDR1 and CDR2 are SGHTA and FQGNSA. Trimming stripped 5 bases from V and 2 bases from J, with 13 bases between. The CDR3 reads CASSRDGSTYEQYF. DNA for the CDR3: TGTGCCAGCAGCCGCGATGGCTCAACCTACGAGCAGTACTTC.

Ten or more counts support this clonotype. The genes are TRBV6-1 and TRBJ1-1; unclear D gene. V lost 6 bases and J lost 3, with 17 bases in between. This CDR3 comprises 15 residues. The germline V gene encodes CDR1 MNHNS and CDR2 SASEGT. DNA for the CDR3: TGTGCCAGCAGCCAGAAAACCGGCGGAGACACTGAAGCTTTCTTT. Protein product: CASSQKTGGDTEAFF.

Remarks on this clonotype: It is likely a read error: a sequence one base away is far more abundant. The chain couples TRBV9 to TRBJ1-2; D is uncertain. In germline, CDR1 is SGDLS, CDR2 YYNGEE. The CDR3 runs 16 residues. The CDR3 loop reads CASNRPPDPINYGCTF. CDR3 coding DNA: TGTGCCAGCAACCGACCCCCGGACCCGATTAACTATGGCTGCACCTTC.

Many counts were recorded for this clonotype. Here the CDR3 DNA reads TGTGCCAGCAGCCGCAGCCTCTTGTATGCGAACAATGAGCAGTTCTTC. This codes for CASSRSLLYANNEQFF. The chain has TRBV14 and TRBJ2-1, with unresolved D. Germline loops: CDR1 SGHDN, CDR2 FVKESK. V was shortened by 4 bases and J by 5 bases, with 18 bases between the two germline ends. The CDR3 has 16 residues. Using reference TRBV14 and TRBJ2-1 for the parts outside the CDR3, the full variable domain is EAGVTQFPSHSVIEKGQTVTLRCDPISGHDNLYWYRRVMGKEIKFLLHFVKESKQDESGMPNNRFLAERTGGTYSTLKVQPAELEDSGVYFCASSRSLLYANNEQFFGPGTRLTVL.

This clonotype was counted at least ten times. The chain employs TRBV6-2 or TRBV6-3 and TRBJ1-6, with D unresolved. With 6 bases removed from V and 6 bases from J, the gap between germline ends came to 9 bases. Germline V gives CDR1 MNHEY, CDR2 SVGEGT. The CDR3 runs 13 residues. This CDR3 is CASRTGVNSPLHF. The CDR3 nucleotides are TGTGCCAGCAGAACTGGGGTTAATTCACCCCTCCACTTT.

This clonotype was recorded at least ten times. The chain is built from TRBV7-9 and TRBJ2-7; D uncertain. Trimming shortened V by 5 bases and J by 5 bases, and 16 bases separated the two germline ends. Germline assignment: CDR1 SEHNR and CDR2 FQNEAQ (reference sequence). CDR3 length equals 14 residues. The CDR3 is CASSPGFRSHEQYF. In nucleotides, the CDR3 is TGTGCCAGCAGCCCAGGATTCCGTTCACACGAGCAGTACTTC.

This clonotype was counted a few times. V usage is TRBV19 and J usage is TRBJ2-3; 8 bases agree with TRBD1. CDR1 LNHDA and CDR2 SQIVND come from the germline V gene (reference sequence). The J segment lost 4 bases and the V segment lost 3 bases, leaving 6 bases of the junction unmatched. This CDR3 comprises 15 residues. This CDR3 is CASSIAGGSPDTQYF. DNA for the CDR3: TGTGCCAGTAGTATCGCAGGGGGCTCTCCAGATACGCAGTATTTT.

The chain combines TRBV28 with TRBJ2-5, with a tentative D call TRBD1 (6 bases). In germline, CDR1 is MDHEN, CDR2 SYDVKM. The CDR3 spans 15 residues. Trimming removed 9 bases from V and 5 bases from J, with 22 bases in between. CDR3 protein: CASPPPGTPPETQYF. CDR3 in DNA: TGTGCCAGTCCCCCCCCCGGGACACCGCCGGAGACCCAGTACTTC.

For this clonotype: This likely came from a read error, as a far larger clone is one base away. The chain combines TRBV3-1 with TRBJ2-1; D is perhaps TRBD2 (6 bases). The end of the DNA fits TRBJ2-5 better, so the J call may be wrong. CDR1 LGHDT and CDR2 YNNKEL come from the germline V gene (reference sequence). The CDR3 is made up of 14 amino acids. CDR3 sequence: CAGSQERLVETQYF. The CDR3 DNA follows: TGTGCCGGCAGCCAAGAAAGACTAGTAGAGACCCAGTACTTC.